Detailed here is one T cell receptor beta chain. The sample comes from a study of tumor T cells in aggressive B-cell lymphoma. This CDR3 region has 15 residues. The V gene end was trimmed by 4 bases and the J gene end by 5 bases; junction bases not matched to a gene: 10. Germline V gives CDR1 LNHNV, CDR2 YYDKDF (reference sequence). The data were produced by immunoSEQ multiplex PCR, yet TCRdb's version contains in-frame clones alone and is incomplete. The sample contains more than 2,000 clones, about nine tenths of which appear only once. The chain recombines TRBV15 with TRBJ2-5, with 7 bases aligning to TRBD2. Sequencing used tumor tissue. The clonotype comes from an adult with diffuse large B cell lymphoma. This chain's CDR3 is CATSNGGKRRETQYF. The CDR3 DNA sequence: TGTGCCACCAGCAACGGGGGGAAGAGAAGGGAGACCCAGTACTTC.